This entry is about one T cell receptor beta chain. Its antigen remains unknown. This record belongs to a study of a mutant IDH1 vaccine in newly diagnosed glioma. Turning to the study itself: Vaccinations were initiated 4-6 weeks following radiotherapy alone, or were given together with temozolomide cycles. Patients were pretreated with radiotherapy, temozolomide, or both, mostly both.

Repertoires were generated with immunoSEQ multiplex PCR, while TCRdb's copy carries only in-frame clones and drops some. The sample carries about 60,000 clones, roughly four fifths recorded once. CDR1 is LNHDA and CDR2 is SQIVND in the germline V gene (reference sequence). CDR3 length equals 16 residues. Study-level results: Among patients, roughly 94% showed immune responses induced by the vaccine. No link was apparently found between pseudoprogression and changes in top peripheral T cell clonotypes.

The sample's time point: week 11, during vaccination. One vaccine dose held 300 ug of mutant IDH1 20-mer peptide and came with topical imiquimod. Sequencing was performed on PBMCs, taken from a glioma patient whose treatment included an IDH1 peptide vaccine. This sequence originates from a man in his thirties or forties with glioma. The chain recombines TRBV19 with TRBJ2-5; TRBD2 might be the D (6 bases). TRBJ2-7 matches the DNA end more closely, so the J call is doubtful. DNA for the CDR3: TGTGCCAGTAGTATTGCGCGGGGACCTACCTCCTACGAGCAGTACTTC. Amino acids: CASSIARGPTSYEQYF.